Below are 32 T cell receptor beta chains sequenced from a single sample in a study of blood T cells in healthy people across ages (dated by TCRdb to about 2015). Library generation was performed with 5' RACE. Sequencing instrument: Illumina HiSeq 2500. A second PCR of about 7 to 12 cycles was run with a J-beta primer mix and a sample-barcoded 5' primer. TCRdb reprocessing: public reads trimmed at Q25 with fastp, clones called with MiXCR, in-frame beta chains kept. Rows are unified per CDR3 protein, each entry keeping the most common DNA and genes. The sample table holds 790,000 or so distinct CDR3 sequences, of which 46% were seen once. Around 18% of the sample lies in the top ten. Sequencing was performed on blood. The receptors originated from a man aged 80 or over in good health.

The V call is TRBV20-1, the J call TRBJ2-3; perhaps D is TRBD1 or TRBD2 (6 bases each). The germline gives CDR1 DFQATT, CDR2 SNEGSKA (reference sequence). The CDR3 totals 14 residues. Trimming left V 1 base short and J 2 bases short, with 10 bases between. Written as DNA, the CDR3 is TGCAGTGCTAGAGCGGGGGCGATCACAGATACGCAGTATTTT. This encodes CSARAGAITDTQYF.

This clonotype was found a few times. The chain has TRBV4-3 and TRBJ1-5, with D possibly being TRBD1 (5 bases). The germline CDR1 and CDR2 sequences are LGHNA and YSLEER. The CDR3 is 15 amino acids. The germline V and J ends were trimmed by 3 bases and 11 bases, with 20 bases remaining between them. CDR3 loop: CASSQNGRASSAQHF. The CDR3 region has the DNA TGCGCCAGCAGCCAGAATGGCAGGGCCTCCTCTGCCCAGCATTTT.

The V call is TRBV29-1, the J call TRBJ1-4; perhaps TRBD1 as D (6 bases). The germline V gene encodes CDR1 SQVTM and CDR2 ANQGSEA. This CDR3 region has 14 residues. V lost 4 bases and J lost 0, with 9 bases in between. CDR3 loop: CSVGGGATNEKLFF. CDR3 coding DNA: TGCAGCGTTGGAGGGGGAGCAACTAATGAAAAACTGTTTTTT.

CDR3 bases: TGTGCCAGCAGCTCTCAGGGCCTCAACTATGGCTACACCTTC. Its protein product is CASSSQGLNYGYTF. This chain joins TRBV4-2 and TRBJ1-2, with D tentatively TRBD1 (5 bases). This CDR3 has 14 residues. Trimming removed 5 bases at V and 2 bases at J, with 12 bases between. Germline lookup yields CDR1 LGHNA and CDR2 YNFKEQ.

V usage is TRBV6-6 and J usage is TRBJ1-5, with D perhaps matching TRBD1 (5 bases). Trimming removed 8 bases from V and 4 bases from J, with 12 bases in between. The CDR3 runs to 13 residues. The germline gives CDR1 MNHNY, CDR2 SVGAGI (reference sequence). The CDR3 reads CASDSGGNQPQHF. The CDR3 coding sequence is TGTGCCAGCGATTCTGGGGGGAATCAGCCCCAGCATTTT.

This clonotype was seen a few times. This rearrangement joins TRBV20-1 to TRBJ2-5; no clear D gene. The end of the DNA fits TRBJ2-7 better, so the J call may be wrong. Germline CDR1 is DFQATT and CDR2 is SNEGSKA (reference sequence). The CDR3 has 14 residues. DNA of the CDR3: TGCAGTGCTAGGAGTGGGCAGGTCTCCTACGAGCAGTACTTC. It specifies CSARSGQVSYEQYF.

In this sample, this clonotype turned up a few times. CDR3 DNA sequence: TGCGCCAGCACGCCCGGGACAGGGATATCCTACGAGCAGTACTTC. Translating it yields CASTPGTGISYEQYF. V is TRBV5-1 and J is TRBJ2-7, with 9 bases lining up with TRBD1. CDR3 length: 15 residues. With V trimmed by 6 bases and J by 1 base, 8 bases remained unmatched. In germline, CDR1 is SGHRS, CDR2 YFSETQ.

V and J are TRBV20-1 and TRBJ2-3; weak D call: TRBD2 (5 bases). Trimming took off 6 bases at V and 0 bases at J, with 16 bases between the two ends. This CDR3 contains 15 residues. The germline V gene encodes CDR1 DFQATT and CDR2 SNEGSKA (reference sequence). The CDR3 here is CSADDREISTDTQYF. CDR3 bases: TGCAGTGCAGACGACCGGGAAATCAGCACAGATACGCAGTATTTT.

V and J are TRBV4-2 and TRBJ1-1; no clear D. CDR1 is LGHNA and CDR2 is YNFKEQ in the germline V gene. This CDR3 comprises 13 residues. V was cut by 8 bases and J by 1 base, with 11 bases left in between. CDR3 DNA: TGTGCCAGCGGCGTCGGTGCGAACACTGAAGCTTTCTTT. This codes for CASGVGANTEAFF.

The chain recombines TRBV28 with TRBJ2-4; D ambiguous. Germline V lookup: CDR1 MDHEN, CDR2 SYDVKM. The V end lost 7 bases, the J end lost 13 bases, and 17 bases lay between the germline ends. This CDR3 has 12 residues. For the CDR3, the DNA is TGTGCCAGCACCTCACCTCCATCGGAGCAGTACTTC. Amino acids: CASTSPPSEQYF.

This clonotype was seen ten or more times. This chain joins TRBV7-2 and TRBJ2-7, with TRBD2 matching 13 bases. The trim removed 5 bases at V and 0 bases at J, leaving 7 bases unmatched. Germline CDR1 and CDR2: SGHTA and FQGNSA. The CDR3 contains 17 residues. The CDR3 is CASSGGTSGTPSYEQYF. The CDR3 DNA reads TGTGCCAGCAGCGGGGGGACTAGCGGGACACCCTCCTACGAGCAGTACTTC.

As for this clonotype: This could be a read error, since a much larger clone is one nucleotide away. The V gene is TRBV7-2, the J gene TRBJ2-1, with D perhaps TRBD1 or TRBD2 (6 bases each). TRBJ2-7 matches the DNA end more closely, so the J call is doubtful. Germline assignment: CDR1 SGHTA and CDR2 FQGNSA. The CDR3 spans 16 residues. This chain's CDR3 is CASSLAGGFLYNEQYF. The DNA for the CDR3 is TGTGCCAGCAGCTTAGCGGGGGGCTTTTTGTACAATGAGCAGTACTTC.

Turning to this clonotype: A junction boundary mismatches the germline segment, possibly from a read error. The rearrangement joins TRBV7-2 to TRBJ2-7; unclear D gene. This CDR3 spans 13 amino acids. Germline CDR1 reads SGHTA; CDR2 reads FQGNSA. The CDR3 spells CANSLNLIHEQYF. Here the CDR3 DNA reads TGTGCCAACAGCTTAAATCTGATCCACGAGCAGTACTTC. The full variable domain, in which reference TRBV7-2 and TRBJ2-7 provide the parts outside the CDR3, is GAGVSQSPSNKVTEKGKDVELRCDPISGHTALYWYRQSLGQGLEFLIYFQGNSAPDKSGLPSDRFSAERTGGSVSTLTIQRTQQEDSAVYLCANSLNLIHEQYFGPGTRLTVT.

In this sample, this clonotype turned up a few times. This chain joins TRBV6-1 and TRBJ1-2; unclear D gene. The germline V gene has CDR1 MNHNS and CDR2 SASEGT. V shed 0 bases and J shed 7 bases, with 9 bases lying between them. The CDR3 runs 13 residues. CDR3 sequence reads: CASSEAGFCGYTF. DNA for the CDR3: TGTGCCAGCAGTGAAGCAGGGTTTTGTGGCTACACCTTC.

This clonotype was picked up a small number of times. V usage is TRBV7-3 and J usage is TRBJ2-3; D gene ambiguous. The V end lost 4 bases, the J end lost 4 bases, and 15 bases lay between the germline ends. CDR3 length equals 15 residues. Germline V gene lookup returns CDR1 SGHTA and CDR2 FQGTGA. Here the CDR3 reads CASSSSGGVADTQYF. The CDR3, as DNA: TGTGCCAGCAGCTCGTCCGGTGGGGTGGCAGATACGCAGTATTTT.

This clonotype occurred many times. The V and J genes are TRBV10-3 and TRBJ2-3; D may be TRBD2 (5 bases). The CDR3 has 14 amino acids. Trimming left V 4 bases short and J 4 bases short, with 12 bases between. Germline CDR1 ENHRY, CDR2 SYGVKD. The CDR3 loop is CAISVLRASDTQYF. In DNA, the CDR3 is TGTGCCATCAGTGTATTGCGGGCCTCAGATACGCAGTATTTT.

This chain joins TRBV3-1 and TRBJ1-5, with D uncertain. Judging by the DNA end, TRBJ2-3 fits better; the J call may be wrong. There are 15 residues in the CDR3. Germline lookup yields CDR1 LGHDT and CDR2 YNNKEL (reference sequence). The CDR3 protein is CASSQDLRSNQPQYF. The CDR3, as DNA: TGTGCCAGCAGCCAAGATTTGAGAAGTAATCAGCCCCAGTATTTT.

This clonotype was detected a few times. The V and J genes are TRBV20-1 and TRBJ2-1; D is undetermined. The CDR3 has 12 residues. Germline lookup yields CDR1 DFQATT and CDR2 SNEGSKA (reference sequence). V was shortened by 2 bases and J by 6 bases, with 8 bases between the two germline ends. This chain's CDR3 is CSARPQINEQFF. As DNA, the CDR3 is TGCAGTGCTAGACCCCAGATCAATGAGCAGTTCTTC.

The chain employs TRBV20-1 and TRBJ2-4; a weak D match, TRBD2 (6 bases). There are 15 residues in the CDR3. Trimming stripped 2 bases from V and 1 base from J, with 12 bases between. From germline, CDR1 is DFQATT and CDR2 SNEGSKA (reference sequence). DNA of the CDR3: TGCAGTGCTAGACCCGACAGCGGGGCCAAAAACATTCAGTACTTC. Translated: CSARPDSGAKNIQYF.

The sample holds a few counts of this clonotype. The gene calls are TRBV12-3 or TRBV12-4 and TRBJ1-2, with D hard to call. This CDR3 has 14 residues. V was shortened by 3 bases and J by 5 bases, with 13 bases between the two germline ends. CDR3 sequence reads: CASSFGSRPYGYTF. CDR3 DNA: TGTGCCAGCAGTTTTGGCTCACGGCCTTATGGCTACACCTTC.

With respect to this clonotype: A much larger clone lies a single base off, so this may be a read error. CDR3 loop: CASSPVRGLYSSEQYF. DNA for the CDR3: TGCGCCAGCAGCCCGGTTAGGGGGCTGTATAGTAGTGAGCAGTACTTC. The V gene is TRBV5-1, the J gene TRBJ2-5, with 7 nucleotides matching TRBD1. The CDR3 totals 16 residues. The germline V gene encodes CDR1 SGHRS and CDR2 YFSETQ. The V and J ends lost 4 bases and 11 bases, in that order; junction bases with no gene match: 20.

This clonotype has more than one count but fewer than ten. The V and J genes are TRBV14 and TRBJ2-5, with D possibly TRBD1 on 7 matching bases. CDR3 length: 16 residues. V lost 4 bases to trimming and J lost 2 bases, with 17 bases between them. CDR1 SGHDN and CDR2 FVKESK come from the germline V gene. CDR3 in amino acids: CASSRLGGGSQETQYF. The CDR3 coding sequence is TGTGCCAGCAGCCGACTAGGGGGCGGAAGTCAAGAGACCCAGTACTTC.

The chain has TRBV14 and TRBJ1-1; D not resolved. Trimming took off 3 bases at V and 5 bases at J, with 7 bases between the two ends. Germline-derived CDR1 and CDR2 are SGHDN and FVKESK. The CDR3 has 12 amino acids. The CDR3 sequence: CASSQLLTEAFF. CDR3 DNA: TGTGCCAGCAGCCAGTTGCTGACTGAAGCTTTCTTT.

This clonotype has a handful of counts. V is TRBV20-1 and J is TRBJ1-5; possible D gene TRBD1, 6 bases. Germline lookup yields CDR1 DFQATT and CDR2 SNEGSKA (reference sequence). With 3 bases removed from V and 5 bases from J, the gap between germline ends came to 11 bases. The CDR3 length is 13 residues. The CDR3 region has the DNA TGCAGTGCTAGGAACAGGGTTGATCAGCCCCAGCATTTT. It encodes CSARNRVDQPQHF.

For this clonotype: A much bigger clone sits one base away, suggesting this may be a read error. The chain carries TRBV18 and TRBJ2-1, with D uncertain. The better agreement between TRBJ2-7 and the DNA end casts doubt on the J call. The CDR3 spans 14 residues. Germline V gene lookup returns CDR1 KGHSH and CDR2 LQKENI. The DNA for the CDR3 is TGTGCCAGCTCACCTGAACTCAATTACAATGAGCAGTACTTC. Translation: CASSPELNYNEQYF.

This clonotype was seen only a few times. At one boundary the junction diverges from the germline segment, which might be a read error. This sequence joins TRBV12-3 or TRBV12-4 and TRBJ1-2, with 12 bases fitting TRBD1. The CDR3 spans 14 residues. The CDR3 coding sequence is TGTGCCAGCAGGTTAGGGACAGGGGGCTACGGCTACACCTTC. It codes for CASRLGTGGYGYTF.

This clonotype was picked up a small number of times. CDR3 region: CASSPTSGPSYEQYF. DNA of the CDR3: TGTGCCAGCAGTCCAACCAGCGGGCCTTCCTACGAGCAGTACTTC. This rearrangement joins TRBV27 to TRBJ2-7; possibly TRBD2 for D (6 bases). V lost 5 bases and J lost 1, with 15 bases in between. The germline V gene encodes CDR1 MNHEY and CDR2 SMNVEV (reference sequence). This CDR3 comprises 15 residues.

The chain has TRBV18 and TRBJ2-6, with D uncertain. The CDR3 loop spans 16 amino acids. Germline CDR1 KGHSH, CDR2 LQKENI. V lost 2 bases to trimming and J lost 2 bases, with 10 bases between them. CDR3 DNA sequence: TGTGCCAGCTCACCAGGGTTTTCGACTGGGGCCAACGTCCTGACTTTC. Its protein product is CASSPGFSTGANVLTF.

The CDR3 here is CAISGLAGTVDNEQFF. CDR3 in DNA: TGTGCCATCAGTGGACTAGCGGGTACCGTCGACAATGAGCAGTTCTTC. The chain is built from TRBV10-3 and TRBJ2-1, with TRBD2 matching over 10 bases. This CDR3 comprises 16 residues. J gave up 5 bases and V 4 bases, and 8 bases lay outside the gene matches. The germline V gene encodes CDR1 ENHRY and CDR2 SYGVKD.

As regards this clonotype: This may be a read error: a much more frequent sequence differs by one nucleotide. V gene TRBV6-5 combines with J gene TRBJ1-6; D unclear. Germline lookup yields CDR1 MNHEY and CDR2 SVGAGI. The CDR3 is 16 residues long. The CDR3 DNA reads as TGTGCCAGCAGTCGGACGTTCCGCTCCCATAATTCACCCCTCCACTTT. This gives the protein CASSRTFRSHNSPLHF.

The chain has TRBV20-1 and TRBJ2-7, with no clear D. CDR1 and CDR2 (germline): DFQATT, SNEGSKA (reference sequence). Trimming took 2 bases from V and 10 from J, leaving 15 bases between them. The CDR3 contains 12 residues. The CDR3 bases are TGCAGTGCTAGAAAATCGCAAGGTCTCCAGTACTTC. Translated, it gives CSARKSQGLQYF.

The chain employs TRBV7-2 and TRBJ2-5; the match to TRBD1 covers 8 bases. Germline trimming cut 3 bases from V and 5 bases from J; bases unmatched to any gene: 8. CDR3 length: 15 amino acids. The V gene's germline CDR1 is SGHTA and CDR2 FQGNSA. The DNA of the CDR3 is TGTGCCAGCAGCTTCCGGACAGGGAGGTGGGAGACCCAGTACTTC. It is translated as CASSFRTGRWETQYF. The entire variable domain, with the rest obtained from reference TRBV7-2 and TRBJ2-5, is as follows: GAGVSQSPSNKVTEKGKDVELRCDPISGHTALYWYRQSLGQGLEFLIYFQGNSAPDKSGLPSDRFSAERTGGSVSTLTIQRTQQEDSAVYLCASSFRTGRWETQYFGPGTRLLVL.